Below, 28 T cell receptor beta chains from the same sample are listed, as sequenced in a study of CD8 T cells in Susac syndrome (dated by TCRdb to the late 2010s). The library was built by means of the immunoSEQ multiplex PCR assay. RNA was extracted using the RNeasy kit, and roughly 0.45 to 1 microgram was reverse transcribed with random hexamers. Using fastp trimming at Q25 and MiXCR clonotype assembly, TCRdb reanalyzed the public sequencing data and kept in-frame beta chains. Each entry is one CDR3 protein sequence, shown with its most common DNA and genes. This sample lists around 45,000 distinct CDR3 sequences; 80% to 95% were detected once. The ten largest make up roughly 0.4% of the sample. The material sequenced was CD8+ T cells from PBMCs. These TCRs come from a human donor in good health.

V usage is TRBV10-3 and J usage is TRBJ2-7; the D gene is possibly TRBD2 (7 bases). V lost 8 bases and J 0 bases, leaving 20 bases between the germline ends. Germline V gives CDR1 ENHRY, CDR2 SYGVKD. This CDR3 spans 16 amino acids. The DNA of the CDR3 is TGTGCCATCCTTTTCCGCGGGGGCGATAACTCCTACGAGCAGTACTTC. This gives the protein CAILFRGGDNSYEQYF.

This clonotype was detected once. The chain links TRBV19 to TRBJ1-1; D not resolved. CDR1 and CDR2 from the germline V gene are LNHDA and SQIVND (reference sequence). This CDR3 spans 13 amino acids. With 6 bases removed from V and 1 base from J, the gap between germline ends came to 9 bases. The CDR3 sequence: CASRRTENTEAFF. The CDR3 DNA reads as TGTGCCAGTAGAAGGACTGAGAACACTGAAGCTTTCTTT.

The chain joins TRBV3-1 to TRBJ1-1; TRBD1 is a possible D gene (6 bases). Germline CDR1 reads LGHDT; CDR2 reads YNNKEL (reference sequence). CDR3 length: 14 residues. V gave up 2 bases and J gave up 2 bases, with 9 bases separating them. The CDR3: CASSQPDSNTEAFF. CDR3 in DNA: TGTGCCAGCAGCCAACCGGACAGTAACACTGAAGCTTTCTTT.

The rearrangement uses TRBV30 and TRBJ2-2; D possibly corresponds to TRBD2 (6 bases). The CDR3 spans 15 residues. Trimming left V 3 bases short and J 5 bases short, with 16 bases between. The germline V gene encodes CDR1 GTSNPN and CDR2 SVGIG (reference sequence). The CDR3 protein is CAWRWGWGDTGELFF. The CDR3 DNA follows: TGTGCCTGGAGATGGGGCTGGGGGGATACCGGGGAGCTGTTTTTT.

The chain combines TRBV24-1 with TRBJ2-1; either TRBD1 or TRBD2 may supply D (5 bases each). This CDR3 spans 14 amino acids. Germline V gives CDR1 KGHDR, CDR2 SFDVKD. Trimming stripped 3 bases from V and 6 bases from J, with 11 bases between. DNA of the CDR3: TGTGCCACCAGTGATATCGGGACCCGCAATGAGCAGTTCTTC. Its translation is CATSDIGTRNEQFF.

This clonotype is a singleton in its sample. The CDR3, as DNA: TGTGCCAGCAGCCGAGGGGTATCGACAGAAGAGACCCAGTACTTC. Translation gives CASSRGVSTEETQYF. The rearrangement links TRBV7-8 to TRBJ2-5; D is tentatively TRBD1 or TRBD2 (5 bases each). The germline V gene encodes CDR1 SGHVS and CDR2 FQNEAQ. V dropped 5 bases and J dropped 3 bases, with 16 bases sitting between them. The CDR3 runs to 15 residues.

Turning to this clonotype: An end of the junction does not agree with germline; a read error may underlie this. The chain is built from TRBV6-4 and TRBJ2-3; 14 bases are shared with TRBD2. CDR1 MRHNA and CDR2 SNTAGT come from the germline V gene. The CDR3 runs 13 residues. The CDR3 loop is CASSDSGLAGGTF. The DNA of the CDR3 is TGTGCCAGCAGTGACTCCGGACTAGCGGGAGGTACTTTT.

This clonotype was detected only once. This chain connects TRBV29-1 to TRBJ2-7; D gene unclear. The CDR3 length is 11 residues. Trimming took off 7 bases at V and 5 bases at J, with 12 bases between the two ends. Germline values: CDR1 SQVTM, CDR2 ANQGSEA. CDR3 sequence: CSGWGLDEQYF. CDR3 nucleotide sequence: TGCAGCGGGTGGGGTCTCGACGAGCAGTACTTC.

This clonotype was seen just once. V and J are TRBV5-1 and TRBJ2-1, with 7 bases identical to TRBD2. Germline V gives CDR1 SGHRS, CDR2 YFSETQ. This CDR3 is 14 amino acids long. Trimming removed 4 bases from V and 8 bases from J; junction bases left unmatched: 9. CDR3 region: CASSPDRLADEQFF. The CDR3 bases are TGCGCCAGCAGCCCGGACCGACTAGCTGATGAGCAGTTCTTC.

The chain joins TRBV12-3 or TRBV12-4 to TRBJ1-4; TRBD1 matches at 7 bases. This CDR3 region has 15 residues. V lost 5 bases and J lost 7; bases outside the gene matches: 10. CDR3 sequence: CASSPTGELGEKLFF. The CDR3 DNA sequence: TGTGCCAGCAGTCCCACAGGGGAATTGGGTGAAAAACTGTTTTTT.

The rearrangement uses TRBV19 and TRBJ2-1; 8 positions agree with TRBD1. V lost 5 bases and J lost 0; bases outside the gene matches: 6. Germline values: CDR1 LNHDA, CDR2 SQIVND (reference sequence). The CDR3 totals 16 residues. CDR3 in DNA: TGTGCCAGTAGTCCGACAGGGGACTCCTCCTACAATGAGCAGTTCTTC. As protein: CASSPTGDSSYNEQFF.

The rearrangement uses TRBV4-1 and TRBJ2-3; TRBD2 agrees at 11 bases. J gave up 8 bases and V 4 bases, and 11 bases lay outside the gene matches. There are 16 residues in the CDR3. Germline V lookup: CDR1 MGHRA, CDR2 YSYEKL. The DNA of the CDR3 is TGCGCCAGCAGCCCCGGGACTAGCGGTGCTTTTCCTACGCAGTATTTT. Its translation is CASSPGTSGAFPTQYF.

This clonotype was detected only once. The chain employs TRBV6-6 and TRBJ2-1, with D possibly being TRBD1 or TRBD2 (6 bases each). The CDR3 extends over 16 amino acids. Germline V gene sequence: CDR1 MNHNY, CDR2 SVGAGI (reference sequence). The germline V and J ends were trimmed by 2 bases and 0 bases, with 11 bases remaining between them. The CDR3 region has the DNA TGTGCCAGCAGTTACGTTGCGGGACACTCCTACAATGAGCAGTTCTTC. Protein product: CASSYVAGHSYNEQFF.

The chain carries TRBV20-1 and TRBJ2-1, with 7 bases lining up with TRBD2. V was pared by 3 bases and J by 9 bases, with 14 bases of the junction left unmatched. Looked up from germline, CDR1 is DFQATT and CDR2 is SNEGSKA (reference sequence). CDR3 length equals 15 residues. Here the CDR3 DNA reads TGCAGTGCTAGTCTGAGCGGGAACGAGGCAAGTGAGCAGTTCTTC. This codes for CSASLSGNEASEQFF.

The chain has TRBV20-1 and TRBJ2-7; D not resolved. The CDR3 is 11 amino acids. CDR1 DFQATT and CDR2 SNEGSKA come from the germline V gene (reference sequence). V was shortened by 7 bases and J by 4 bases, with 11 bases between the two germline ends. The CDR3: CSGRNLYEQYF. In DNA form, the CDR3 reads TGCAGTGGCAGAAACCTGTACGAGCAGTACTTC.

The J gene is TRBJ2-1, the V gene TRBV4-3, with D possibly matching TRBD1 (6 bases). The CDR3 loop spans 16 amino acids. V was shortened by 3 bases and J by 2 bases, with 14 bases between the two germline ends. Germline V gene lookup returns CDR1 LGHNA and CDR2 YSLEER. The CDR3 spells CASSQDSSATYNEQFF. The CDR3 DNA sequence: TGCGCCAGCAGCCAGGACAGTAGCGCTACCTACAATGAGCAGTTCTTC.

This rearrangement joins TRBV6-5 to TRBJ2-3; D ambiguous. This CDR3 region has 14 residues. Trimming pared 6 bases from V and 4 bases from J, leaving 14 bases between. Germline lookup yields CDR1 MNHEY and CDR2 SVGAGI. Written as DNA, the CDR3 is TGTGCCAGCAGCCTATCGAACGTCGCAGATACGCAGTATTTT. It yields the protein CASSLSNVADTQYF.

The rearrangement joins TRBV20-1 to TRBJ1-5; D unclear. Trimming removed 6 bases at V and 0 bases at J, with 12 bases between. This CDR3 comprises 14 residues. Germline V CDR1 and CDR2: DFQATT, SNEGSKA (reference sequence). The CDR3 nucleotides are TGCAGTGCCCGGACTGTTAATAGCAATCAGCCCCAGCATTTT. It yields the protein CSARTVNSNQPQHF.

The chain recombines TRBV6-2 or TRBV6-3 with TRBJ1-2, with a weak D call TRBD1 (6 bases). The CDR3 consists of 22 residues. The germline gives CDR1 MNHEY, CDR2 SVGEGT. V was cut by 4 bases and J by 4 bases, with 37 bases left in between. The CDR3 DNA reads TGTGCCAGCAGTTTCGCCGGGACAAGGGAAGAGGGACATTTTAAAGTGGGCTATGGCTACACCTTC. This encodes CASSFAGTREEGHFKVGYGYTF.

The chain uses TRBV6-2 or TRBV6-3 and TRBJ2-7, with D possibly being TRBD1 (6 bases). This CDR3 has 14 amino acids. In germline, CDR1 is MNHEY, CDR2 SVGEGT. The V and J ends lost 4 bases and 2 bases respectively, with 12 bases between them. Here the CDR3 DNA reads TGTGCCAGCAGTTCAGGGGTCCAGACCTACGAGCAGTACTTC. Translated, it gives CASSSGVQTYEQYF.

The V gene is TRBV20-1, the J gene TRBJ2-1, with D perhaps matching TRBD2 (6 bases). The germline V gene encodes CDR1 DFQATT and CDR2 SNEGSKA (reference sequence). This CDR3 contains 15 residues. Trimming stripped 1 base from V and 7 bases from J, with 17 bases between. CDR3: CSARVLSGPRNEQFF. The CDR3 DNA sequence: TGCAGTGCTAGAGTTCTTAGCGGCCCTCGGAATGAGCAGTTCTTC.

The chain carries TRBV28 and TRBJ2-5, with 12 bases aligning to TRBD2. There are 16 residues in the CDR3. Germline V CDR1 and CDR2: MDHEN, SYDVKM. Trimming took 3 bases from V and 11 from J; bases not matched to a gene: 13. CDR3 protein: CASSFRLAGGLLYQYF. Here the CDR3 DNA reads TGTGCCAGCAGTTTCCGCCTAGCGGGAGGGCTTTTATATCAGTACTTC.

The chain combines TRBV2 with TRBJ1-1, with 10 bases identical to TRBD1. The CDR3 covers 14 residues. J lost 5 bases, V lost 8 bases, and 8 bases had no gene match. CDR1 and CDR2 (germline): SNHLY, FYNNEI. The CDR3 sequence is CASYPGQGLTEAFF. Here the CDR3 DNA reads TGTGCCAGCTATCCGGGACAGGGGTTGACTGAAGCTTTCTTT.

V and J are TRBV6-5 and TRBJ1-2, with D possibly TRBD1 on 6 matching bases. The CDR3 totals 14 residues. CDR1 is MNHEY and CDR2 is SVGAGI in the germline V gene. V was cut by 0 bases and J by 6 bases, with 11 bases left in between. The CDR3 sequence: CASSYSFGGDGYTF. The CDR3 DNA follows: TGTGCCAGCAGTTACTCGTTTGGGGGCGATGGCTACACCTTC.

J is TRBJ2-1 and V is TRBV4-1; TRBD2 might be the D (5 bases). Between the trimmed V and J ends, which lost 1 base and 5 bases, there was a span of 12 bases. Germline V lookup: CDR1 MGHRA, CDR2 YSYEKL. The CDR3 is 15 residues long. This chain's CDR3 is CASSQVIAPNNEQFF. As DNA, the CDR3 is TGCGCCAGCAGCCAAGTGATAGCGCCGAACAATGAGCAGTTCTTC.

This chain links TRBV12-3 or TRBV12-4 with TRBJ2-2; D is perhaps TRBD1 (5 bases). V was clipped by 2 bases and J by 4 bases, with 8 bases between them. This CDR3 has 14 residues. The DNA of the CDR3 is TGTGCCAGCAGTTTAATCCAGGGCACCGGGGAGCTGTTTTTT. Translated, it gives CASSLIQGTGELFF.

The chain is built from TRBV7-2 and TRBJ1-3; no clear D. Germline-derived CDR1 and CDR2 are SGHTA and FQGNSA. Between the trimmed V and J ends, which lost 1 base and 4 bases, there was a span of 11 bases. CDR3 length: 15 amino acids. CDR3 residues: CASSLGASGGNTIYF. The CDR3 region has the DNA TGTGCCAGCAGCTTAGGGGCCTCCGGGGGAAACACCATATATTTT.

V and J are TRBV19 and TRBJ1-5; perhaps TRBD1 as D (6 bases). Germline CDR1 and CDR2: LNHDA and SQIVND (reference sequence). The length of the CDR3 is 17 residues. The germline V and J ends were trimmed by 7 bases and 3 bases, with 22 bases remaining between them. The CDR3 nucleotides read TGTGCCAGTACCCCGGCCAGCAGGGGAGATATCAATCAGCCCCAGCATTTT. Protein sequence: CASTPASRGDINQPQHF.